The 14 T cell receptor beta chains reported below all come from one sample, sequenced in a study of CD8 T cells in Susac syndrome. An amount of RNA that ranged from roughly 0.5 to 1 ug was reverse transcribed with random hexamers. Via MiXCR, TCRdb re-called the immunoSEQ multiplex PCR reads, giving one row per CDR3 protein. The sample holds 110,000 or so distinct CDR3 sequences, around 92% seen once. The sequencing sample was made of CD8+ T cells from PBMCs. These TCRs come from a human donor in good health.

J is TRBJ2-7 and V is TRBV6-6; either TRBD1 or TRBD2 may fit D (5 bases each). Trimming stripped 7 bases from V and 0 bases from J, with 16 bases between. This CDR3 is 15 amino acids long. Per germline, CDR1 MNHNY and CDR2 SVGAGI (reference sequence). This chain's CDR3 is CASNKMWGSSYEQYF. CDR3 nucleotides: TGTGCCAGCAACAAGATGTGGGGGAGCTCCTACGAGCAGTACTTC.

For the CDR3, the DNA is TGCAGCGTTGGGGGGGGACCCACCGGGGAGCTGTTTTTT. Translated, it gives CSVGGGPTGELFF. V gene TRBV29-1 combines with J gene TRBJ2-2, with TRBD2 identical over 7 bases. This CDR3 has 13 residues. Trimming removed 4 bases from V and 4 bases from J; junction bases left unmatched: 3. CDR1 SQVTM and CDR2 ANQGSEA come from the germline V gene.

Here the CDR3 DNA reads TGTGCCAGTAGTATTCGAACAGGGACCATAAAGACCCAGTACTTC. Protein: CASSIRTGTIKTQYF. The rearrangement joins TRBV19 to TRBJ2-5, with D possibly TRBD1 on 6 matching bases. The CDR3 is 15 amino acids. Trimming took off 3 bases at V and 6 bases at J, with 17 bases between the two ends. Germline loops: CDR1 LNHDA, CDR2 SQIVND (reference sequence).

The CDR3: CASSLLEGGTDTQYF. In DNA, the CDR3 is TGTGCCAGCAGCCTCCTGGAGGGTGGCACAGATACGCAGTATTTT. The rearrangement joins TRBV12-3 or TRBV12-4 to TRBJ2-3; tentatively, D is TRBD2 (6 bases). V was pared by 6 bases and J by 1 base, with 14 bases between. CDR3 length: 15 amino acids.

This chain uses TRBV9 with TRBJ2-7, with D possibly being TRBD1 or TRBD2 (6 bases each). The CDR3 extends over 14 amino acids. The V and J ends lost 5 bases and 0 bases respectively, with 12 bases between them. CDR1 is SGDLS and CDR2 is YYNGEE in the germline V gene. The CDR3 DNA reads TGTGCCAGCAGTAGGGGGAGGAGCTCCTACGAGCAGTACTTC. Protein sequence: CASSRGRSSYEQYF.

V and J are TRBV20-1 and TRBJ1-4; weak D call: TRBD1 (6 bases). Germline-derived CDR1 and CDR2 are DFQATT and SNEGSKA (reference sequence). Trimming stripped 0 bases from V and 3 bases from J, with 17 bases between. The CDR3 spans 17 residues. CDR3: CSAREEGQGLSNEKLFF. The CDR3 DNA reads as TGCAGTGCTAGAGAAGAGGGTCAGGGGTTATCTAATGAAAAACTGTTTTTT.

The V gene is TRBV20-1, the J gene TRBJ2-7, with 9 nucleotides matching TRBD2. Trimming at V came to 5 bases and at J to 3 bases, leaving 8 bases not matched to a gene. Germline lookup yields CDR1 DFQATT and CDR2 SNEGSKA (reference sequence). The CDR3 is 14 amino acids. In DNA, the CDR3 is TGCAGTGCTCCTCTAGGTAGCGGGAGCTACGAGCAGTACTTC. It translates to CSAPLGSGSYEQYF.

The J gene is TRBJ2-1, the V gene TRBV29-1; 9 bases fit TRBD1. The germline V gene encodes CDR1 SQVTM and CDR2 ANQGSEA. The CDR3 length is 14 residues. V lost 7 bases to trimming and J lost 1 base; unmatched junction nucleotides: 5. CDR3 protein: CSGGTGISYNEQFF. In DNA form, the CDR3 reads TGCAGCGGGGGGACAGGGATTTCCTACAATGAGCAGTTCTTC.

This chain uses TRBV7-2 with TRBJ2-7; 10 nucleotides agree with TRBD1. V trimming: 5 bases; J trimming: 3 bases; junction bases outside the gene matches: 7. CDR3 length: 15 residues. Germline assignment: CDR1 SGHTA and CDR2 FQGNSA. This chain's CDR3 is CASSRGTGASYEQYF. CDR3 sequence (DNA): TGTGCCAGCAGCCGAGGGACAGGGGCGAGCTACGAGCAGTACTTC. The whole variable domain, remainder taken from reference TRBV7-2 and TRBJ2-7, is GAGVSQSPSNKVTEKGKDVELRCDPISGHTALYWYRQSLGQGLEFLIYFQGNSAPDKSGLPSDRFSAERTGGSVSTLTIQRTQQEDSAVYLCASSRGTGASYEQYFGPGTRLTVT.

The V and J genes are TRBV14 and TRBJ1-1; D unclear. Germline V gives CDR1 SGHDN, CDR2 FVKESK. This CDR3 is 15 amino acids long. Between the trimmed V and J ends, which lost 1 base and 4 bases, there was a span of 13 bases. In DNA, the CDR3 is TGTGCCAGCAGCCAAGTCTTCCAGGTTACCACTGAAGCTTTCTTT. It translates to CASSQVFQVTTEAFF.

The genes are TRBV7-8 and TRBJ2-2; no firm D call. V was cut by 5 bases and J by 4 bases, with 8 bases left in between. The CDR3 spans 13 residues. Germline lookup yields CDR1 SGHVS and CDR2 FQNEAQ. The CDR3 region has the DNA TGTGCCAGCAGCCCCCGAGCCACCGGGGAGCTGTTTTTT. Its translation is CASSPRATGELFF. Complete variable domain (other parts from reference TRBV7-8 and TRBJ2-2): GAGVSQSPRYKVAKRGQDVALRCDPISGHVSLFWYQQALGQGPEFLTYFQNEAQLDKSGLPSDRFFAERPEGSVSTLKIQRTQQEDSAVYLCASSPRATGELFFGEGSRLTVL.

This clonotype came up once. V gene TRBV2 combines with J gene TRBJ1-2; D possibly corresponds to TRBD1 (5 bases). This CDR3 is 13 amino acids long. Trimming removed 7 bases from V and 5 bases from J, with 14 bases in between. CDR1 and CDR2 (germline): SNHLY, FYNNEI. The chain's CDR3 is CASTGTGVYGYTF. CDR3 bases: TGTGCCAGCACCGGGACGGGGGTGTATGGCTACACCTTC. Full variable domain (remainder filled in from reference TRBV2 and TRBJ1-2): EPEVTQTPSHQVTQMGQEVILRCVPISNHLYFYWYRQILGQKVEFLVSFYNNEISEKSEIFDDQFSVERPDGSNFTLKIRSTKLEDSAMYFCASTGTGVYGYTFGSGTRLTVV.

The chain has TRBV7-2 and TRBJ2-2; TRBD2 aligns across 7 bases. Germline V CDR1 and CDR2: SGHTA, FQGNSA. V lost 5 bases to trimming and J lost 4 bases; unmatched junction nucleotides: 4. The CDR3 spans 14 residues. CDR3 in amino acids: CASSLLAFTGELFF. CDR3 DNA sequence: TGTGCCAGCAGCCTACTAGCGTTCACCGGGGAGCTGTTTTTT.

The chain carries TRBV19 and TRBJ1-2; tentatively, D is TRBD1 (5 bases). Trimming took off 0 bases at V and 5 bases at J, with 13 bases between the two ends. The CDR3 is made up of 15 amino acids. Germline CDR1 is LNHDA and CDR2 is SQIVND (reference sequence). The CDR3 DNA follows: TGTGCCAGTAGTATAGAGGAGGGGCAGGAATATGGCTACACCTTC. Amino acid sequence: CASSIEEGQEYGYTF. Drawing the rest from reference TRBV19 and TRBJ1-2, the complete variable domain is DGGITQSPKYLFRKEGQNVTLSCEQNLNHDAMYWYRQDPGQGLRLIYYSQIVNDFQKGDIAEGYSVSREKKESFPLTVTSAQKNPTAFYLCASSIEEGQEYGYTFGSGTRLTVV.